This TCR beta chain was found in a study of blood T cell repertoires in COVID-19. About the study: Sites across the United States, Italy and Spain contributed samples from acute and convalescent COVID-19.

The CDR3 length is 12 residues. Trimming took 9 bases from V and 2 from J, leaving 10 bases between them. Germline V lookup: CDR1 LNHDA, CDR2 SQIVND (reference sequence). Original processing methods: Quantification of nucleated cells was approximated via reference gene primer amplification. Using immunoSEQ multiplex PCR, the repertoire was profiled, and TCRdb retains in-frame clones only, with some absent. Clone size and V and J calls were adopted from that table, with D and trimming inferred from the DNA. The sample contains about 63,000 clones, approximately 81% of which appear only once. Participant ages covered about 18 to 100 years across 25 or so US areas. This clone came up a few times.

The receptor was derived from a woman in her thirties or forties with acute COVID-19. The rearrangement joins TRBV19 to TRBJ1-2; D is unclear. The sequenced sample was PBMCs or T cells enriched from blood (not recorded which). CDR3 region: CASTAGNYGYTF. The CDR3, as DNA: TGTGCCAGCACAGCTGGGAACTATGGCTACACCTTC.